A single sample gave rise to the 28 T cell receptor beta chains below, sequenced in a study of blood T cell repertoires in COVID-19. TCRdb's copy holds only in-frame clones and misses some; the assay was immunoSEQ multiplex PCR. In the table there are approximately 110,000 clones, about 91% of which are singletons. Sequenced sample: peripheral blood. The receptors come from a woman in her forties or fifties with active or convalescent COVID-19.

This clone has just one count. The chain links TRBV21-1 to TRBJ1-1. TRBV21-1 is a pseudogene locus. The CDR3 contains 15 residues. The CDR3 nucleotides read TGTGCCAGCAGCCGACGACGGACGGGGAGGACTGAAGCTTTCTTT. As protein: CASSRRRTGRTEAFF.

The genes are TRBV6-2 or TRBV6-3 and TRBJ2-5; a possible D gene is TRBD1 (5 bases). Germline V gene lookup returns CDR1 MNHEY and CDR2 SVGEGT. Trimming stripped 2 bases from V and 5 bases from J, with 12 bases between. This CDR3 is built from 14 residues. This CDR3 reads CASSYRQSLETQYF. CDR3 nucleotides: TGTGCCAGCAGTTACCGACAGTCTCTTGAGACCCAGTACTTC.

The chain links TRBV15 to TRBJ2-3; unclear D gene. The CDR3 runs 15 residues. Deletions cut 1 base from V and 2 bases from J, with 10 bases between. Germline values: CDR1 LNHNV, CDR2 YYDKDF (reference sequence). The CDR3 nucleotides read TGTGCCACCAGCAGAGTTACTACCTTCACAGATACGCAGTATTTT. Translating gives CATSRVTTFTDTQYF.

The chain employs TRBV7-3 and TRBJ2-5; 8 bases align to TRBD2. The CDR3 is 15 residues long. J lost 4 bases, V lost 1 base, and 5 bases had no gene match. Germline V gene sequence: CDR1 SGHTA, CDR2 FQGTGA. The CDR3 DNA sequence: TGTGCCAGCAGCTTAATGCCTAGCGGGCGAGAGACCCAGTACTTC. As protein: CASSLMPSGRETQYF.

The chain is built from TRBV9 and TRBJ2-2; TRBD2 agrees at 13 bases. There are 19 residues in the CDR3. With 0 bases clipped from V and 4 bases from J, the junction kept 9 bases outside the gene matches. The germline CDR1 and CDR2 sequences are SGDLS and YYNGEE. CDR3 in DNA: TGTGCCAGCAGCGTAGGGACTAGCGGGAGTAGGGTAGGCACCGGGGAGCTGTTTTTT. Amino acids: CASSVGTSGSRVGTGELFF.

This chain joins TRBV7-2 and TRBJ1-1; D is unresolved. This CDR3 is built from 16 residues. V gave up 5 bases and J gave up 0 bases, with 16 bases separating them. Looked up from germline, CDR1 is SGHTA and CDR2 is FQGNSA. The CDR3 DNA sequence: TGTGCCAGCAGCCCTACGGGCCGAGGGCTGAACACTGAAGCTTTCTTT. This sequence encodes CASSPTGRGLNTEAFF.

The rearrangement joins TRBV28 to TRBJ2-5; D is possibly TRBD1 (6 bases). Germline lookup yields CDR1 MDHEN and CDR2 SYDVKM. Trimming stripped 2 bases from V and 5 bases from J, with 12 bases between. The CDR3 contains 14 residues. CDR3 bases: TGTGCCAGCAGTTTAGCGCAGGGGCGGGAGACCCAGTACTTC. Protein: CASSLAQGRETQYF.

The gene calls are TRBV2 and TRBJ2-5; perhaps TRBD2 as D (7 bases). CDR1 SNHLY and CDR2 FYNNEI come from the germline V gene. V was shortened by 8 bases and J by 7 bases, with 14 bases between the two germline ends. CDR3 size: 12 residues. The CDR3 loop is CASGGDMRTQYF. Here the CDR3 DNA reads TGTGCCAGCGGGGGGGACATGCGGACCCAGTACTTC.

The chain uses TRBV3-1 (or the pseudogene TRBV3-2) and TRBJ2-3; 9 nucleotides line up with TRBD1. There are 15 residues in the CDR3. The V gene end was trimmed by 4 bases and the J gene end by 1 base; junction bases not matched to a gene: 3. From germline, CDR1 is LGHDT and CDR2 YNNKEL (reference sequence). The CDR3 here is CASSPGQGRTDTQYF. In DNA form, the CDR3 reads TGTGCCAGCAGCCCGGGACAGGGTCGCACAGATACGCAGTATTTT.

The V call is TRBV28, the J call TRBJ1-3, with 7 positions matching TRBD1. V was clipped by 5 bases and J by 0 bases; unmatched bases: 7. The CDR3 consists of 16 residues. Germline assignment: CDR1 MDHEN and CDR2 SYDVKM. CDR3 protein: CASSPQGVLSGNTIYF. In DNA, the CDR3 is TGTGCCAGCAGTCCTCAGGGGGTCCTCTCTGGAAACACCATATATTTT.

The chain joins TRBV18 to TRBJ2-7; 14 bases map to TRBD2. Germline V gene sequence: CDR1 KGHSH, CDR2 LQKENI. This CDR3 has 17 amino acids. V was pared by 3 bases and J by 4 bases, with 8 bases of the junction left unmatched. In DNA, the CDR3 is TGTGCCAGCTCACCTATTTCTGGACTAGCGGGAGGATACGAGCAGTACTTC. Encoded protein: CASSPISGLAGGYEQYF. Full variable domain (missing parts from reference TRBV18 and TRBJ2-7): NAGVMQNPRHLVRRRGQEARLRCSPMKGHSHVYWYRQLPEEGLKFMVYLQKENIIDESGMPKERFSAEFPKEGPSILRIQQVVRGDSAAYFCASSPISGLAGGYEQYFGPGTRLTVT.

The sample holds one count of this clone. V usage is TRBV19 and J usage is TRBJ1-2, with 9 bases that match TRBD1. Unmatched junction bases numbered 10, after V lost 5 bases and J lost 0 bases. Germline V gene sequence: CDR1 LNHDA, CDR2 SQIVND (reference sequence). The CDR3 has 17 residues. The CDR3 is CASSGRDREVTNYGYTF. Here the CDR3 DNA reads TGTGCCAGTAGTGGCCGGGACAGGGAGGTCACTAACTATGGCTACACCTTC.

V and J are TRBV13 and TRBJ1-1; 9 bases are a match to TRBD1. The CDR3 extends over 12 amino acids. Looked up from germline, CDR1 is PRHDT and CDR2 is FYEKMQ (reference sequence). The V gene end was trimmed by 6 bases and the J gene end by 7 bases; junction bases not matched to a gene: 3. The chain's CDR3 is CASRQTGGEAFF. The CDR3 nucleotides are TGTGCCAGCAGACAGACAGGGGGTGAAGCTTTCTTT. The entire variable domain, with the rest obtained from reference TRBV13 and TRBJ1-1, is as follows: AAGVIQSPRHLIKEKRETATLKCYPIPRHDTVYWYQQGPGQDPQFLISFYEKMQSDKGSIPDRFSAQQFSDYHSELNMSSLELGDSALYFCASRQTGGEAFFGQGTRLTVV.

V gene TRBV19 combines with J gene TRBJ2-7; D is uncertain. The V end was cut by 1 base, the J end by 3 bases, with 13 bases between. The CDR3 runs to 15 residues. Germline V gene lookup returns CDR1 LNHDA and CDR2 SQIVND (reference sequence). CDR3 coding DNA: TGTGCCAGTAGTATAGGTCTAGAACCCAACTACGAGCAGTACTTC. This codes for CASSIGLEPNYEQYF.

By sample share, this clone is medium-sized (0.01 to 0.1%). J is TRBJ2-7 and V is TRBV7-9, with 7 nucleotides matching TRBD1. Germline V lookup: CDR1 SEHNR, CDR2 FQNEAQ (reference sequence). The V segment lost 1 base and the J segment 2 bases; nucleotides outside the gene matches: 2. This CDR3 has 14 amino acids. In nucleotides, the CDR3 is TGTGCCAGCAGCTTAGTTCAGGGGGCCTACGAGCAGTACTTC. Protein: CASSLVQGAYEQYF. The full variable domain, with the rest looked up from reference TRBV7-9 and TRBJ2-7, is DTGVSQNPRHKITKRGQNVTFRCDPISEHNRLYWYRQTLGQGPEFLTYFQNEAQLEKSRLLSDRFSAERPKGSFSTLEIQRTEQGDSAMYLCASSLVQGAYEQYFGPGTRLTVT.

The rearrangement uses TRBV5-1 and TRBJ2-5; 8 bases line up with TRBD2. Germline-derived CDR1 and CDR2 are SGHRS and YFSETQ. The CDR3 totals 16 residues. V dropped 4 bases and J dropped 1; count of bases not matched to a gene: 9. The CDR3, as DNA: TGCGCCAGCAGCAGGGCGGCCAGCGGGAGCCAAGAGACCCAGTACTTC. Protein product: CASSRAASGSQETQYF. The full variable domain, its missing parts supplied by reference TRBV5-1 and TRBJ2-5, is KAGVTQTPRYLIKTRGQQVTLSCSPISGHRSVSWYQQTPGQGLQFLFEYFSETQRNKGNFPGRFSGRQFSNSRSEMNVSTLELGDSALYLCASSRAASGSQETQYFGPGTRLLVL.

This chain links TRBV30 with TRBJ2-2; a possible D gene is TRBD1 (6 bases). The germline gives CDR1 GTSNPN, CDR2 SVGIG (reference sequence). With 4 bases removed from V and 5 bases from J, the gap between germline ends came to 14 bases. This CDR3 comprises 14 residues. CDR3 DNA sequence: TGTGCCTGGAACTGTTGGGACACGACCGGGGAGCTGTTTTTT. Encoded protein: CAWNCWDTTGELFF.

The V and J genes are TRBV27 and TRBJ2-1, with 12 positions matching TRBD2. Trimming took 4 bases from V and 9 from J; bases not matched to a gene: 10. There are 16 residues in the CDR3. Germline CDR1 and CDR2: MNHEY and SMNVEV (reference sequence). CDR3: CASSSSAPGLAGEQFF. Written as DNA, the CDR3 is TGTGCCAGCAGTTCTTCAGCACCGGGACTAGCGGGTGAGCAGTTCTTC.

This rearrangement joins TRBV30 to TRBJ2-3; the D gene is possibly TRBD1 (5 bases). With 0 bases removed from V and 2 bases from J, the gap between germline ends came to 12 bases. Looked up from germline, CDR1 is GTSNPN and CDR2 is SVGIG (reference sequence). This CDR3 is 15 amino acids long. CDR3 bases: TGTGCCTGGAGTGTTCTAGACAGCCTCACAGATACGCAGTATTTT. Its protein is CAWSVLDSLTDTQYF.

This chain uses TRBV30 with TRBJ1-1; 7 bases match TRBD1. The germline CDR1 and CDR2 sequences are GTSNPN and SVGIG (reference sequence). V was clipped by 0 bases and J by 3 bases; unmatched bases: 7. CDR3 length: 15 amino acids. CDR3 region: CAWSVVFQGDTEAFF. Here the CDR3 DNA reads TGTGCCTGGAGTGTGGTTTTTCAGGGGGACACTGAAGCTTTCTTT.

This chain's CDR3 is CASSLGLAGAAETQYF. The CDR3 bases are TGTGCCAGCAGCTTAGGACTAGCGGGAGCAGCAGAGACCCAGTACTTC. The chain carries TRBV7-2 and TRBJ2-5, with 12 bases fitting TRBD2. The germline CDR1 and CDR2 sequences are SGHTA and FQGNSA. The length of the CDR3 is 16 residues. With 1 base clipped from V and 4 bases from J, the junction kept 4 bases outside the gene matches.

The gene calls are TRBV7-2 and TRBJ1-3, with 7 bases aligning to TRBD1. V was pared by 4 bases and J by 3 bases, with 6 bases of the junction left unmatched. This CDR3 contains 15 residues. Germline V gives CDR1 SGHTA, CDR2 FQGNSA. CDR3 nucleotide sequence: TGTGCCAGCAGCTACAGGGGATGGGGTGGAAACACCATATATTTT. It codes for CASSYRGWGGNTIYF.

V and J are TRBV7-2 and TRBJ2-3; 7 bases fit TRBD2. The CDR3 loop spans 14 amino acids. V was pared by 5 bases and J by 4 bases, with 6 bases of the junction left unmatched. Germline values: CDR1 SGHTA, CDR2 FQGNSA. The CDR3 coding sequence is TGTGCCAGCAGCCACCGGGACTACGCAGATACGCAGTATTTT. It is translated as CASSHRDYADTQYF.

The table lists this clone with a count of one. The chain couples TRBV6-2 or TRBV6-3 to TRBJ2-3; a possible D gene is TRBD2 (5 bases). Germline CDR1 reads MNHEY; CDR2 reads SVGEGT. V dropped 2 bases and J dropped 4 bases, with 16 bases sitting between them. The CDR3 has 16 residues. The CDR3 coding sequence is TGTGCCAGCAGTTACAGGGCTCCCCAAGCGGCAGATACGCAGTATTTT. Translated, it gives CASSYRAPQAADTQYF.

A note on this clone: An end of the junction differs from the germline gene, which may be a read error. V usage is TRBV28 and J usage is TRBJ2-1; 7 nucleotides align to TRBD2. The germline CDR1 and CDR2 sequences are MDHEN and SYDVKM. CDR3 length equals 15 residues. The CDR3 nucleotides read TGTGCCAGCAGTTCACTATACCTGCTTGGCGGGAGTTCGGTCTTC. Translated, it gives CASSSLYLLGGSSVF.

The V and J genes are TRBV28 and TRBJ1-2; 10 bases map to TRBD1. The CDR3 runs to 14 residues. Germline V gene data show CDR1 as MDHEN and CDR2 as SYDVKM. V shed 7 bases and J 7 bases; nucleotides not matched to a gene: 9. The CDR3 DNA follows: TGTGCCAGCAAATTTTTTCGGGACAGGGGTGGCTACACCTTC. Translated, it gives CASKFFRDRGGYTF.

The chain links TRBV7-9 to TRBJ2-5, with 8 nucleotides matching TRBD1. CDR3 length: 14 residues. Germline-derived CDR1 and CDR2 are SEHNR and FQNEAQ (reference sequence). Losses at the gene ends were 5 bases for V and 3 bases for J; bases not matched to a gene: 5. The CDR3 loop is CASSPRTGKETQYF. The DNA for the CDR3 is TGTGCCAGCAGCCCCAGGACAGGGAAAGAGACCCAGTACTTC.

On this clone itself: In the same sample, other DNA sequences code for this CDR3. The CDR3 bases are TGTGCCAGTAGTCCCCGACAGGGCTACGAGCAGTACTTC. It specifies CASSPRQGYEQYF. The chain combines TRBV19 with TRBJ2-7; 7 positions match TRBD1. With 5 bases clipped from V and 3 bases from J, the junction kept 4 bases outside the gene matches. Germline V lookup: CDR1 LNHDA, CDR2 SQIVND (reference sequence). The CDR3 has 13 residues.